This TCR beta chain comes out of a study of blood T cells in healthy people across ages. Study observations and caveats: With naive T cell percentage, TCR beta diversity showed a strong correlation. Any changes in expanded clonotypes were possibly confounded, as donor CMV status remained unknown. The recorded TCR beta diversity per million T cells decreased in a roughly linear manner with age.

V lost 5 bases, J lost 3 bases, and 14 bases lay in between. The CDR3 sequence is 15 residues long. Through a sample-barcoded 5' primer and a J-beta primer mix, a second PCR was run for roughly 7 to 12 cycles. A single record per CDR3 protein comes from TCRdb applying MiXCR to the 5' RACE reads. The data hold about 1,500,000 distinct CDR3 sequences, with 28% observed a single time. To note about this clonotype: Its antigen remains unknown.

The chain has TRBV12-3 or TRBV12-4 and TRBJ2-1; D is perhaps TRBD1 (5 bases). Source material: blood. This TCR derives from a woman aged 25 to 39 in good health. CDR3 nucleotides: TGTGCCAGCAGTCCCAGGACAAACGTCTACAATGAGCAGTTCTTC. Its translation: CASSPRTNVYNEQFF.